The text below deals with one T cell receptor beta chain. As yet, its antigen is unknown. Here immunoSEQ multiplex PCR was the method, and the copy in TCRdb shows in-frame clones only, minus some. The table has roughly 100,000 clones, about 88% seen once. The data stem from a study of cytomegalovirus exposure and HLA in healthy donors. V was clipped by 2 bases and J by 7 bases; unmatched bases: 6. The length of the CDR3 is 15 residues. Germline V CDR1 and CDR2: MNHEY, SMNVEV (reference sequence). Study-wide findings and caveats: The authors listed 150 or so TCR beta chains as cytomegalovirus-associated.

This chain connects TRBV27 to TRBJ2-1, with 9 bases aligning to TRBD1. This TCR was sampled from a woman aged 18-30 years in good health and CMV-seropositive. Source material: PBMCs. For the CDR3, the DNA is TGTGCCAGCAGTTTAACAGGGGGCGCGGGGAATGAGCAGTTCTTC. Its translation: CASSLTGGAGNEQFF.